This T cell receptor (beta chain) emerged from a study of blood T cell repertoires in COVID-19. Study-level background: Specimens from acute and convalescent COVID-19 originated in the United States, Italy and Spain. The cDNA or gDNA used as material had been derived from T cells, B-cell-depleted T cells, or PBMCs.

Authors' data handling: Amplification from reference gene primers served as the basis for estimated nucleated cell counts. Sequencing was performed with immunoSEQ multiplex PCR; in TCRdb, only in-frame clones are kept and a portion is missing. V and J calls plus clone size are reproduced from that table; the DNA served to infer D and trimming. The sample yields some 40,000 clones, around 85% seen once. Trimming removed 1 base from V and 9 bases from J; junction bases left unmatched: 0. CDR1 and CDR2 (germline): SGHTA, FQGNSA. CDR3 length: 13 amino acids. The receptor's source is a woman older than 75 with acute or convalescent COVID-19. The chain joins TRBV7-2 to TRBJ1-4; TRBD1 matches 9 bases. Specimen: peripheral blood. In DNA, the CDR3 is TGTGCCAGCAGCTTAGACAGGGGGCAAAAACTGTTTTTT. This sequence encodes CASSLDRGQKLFF.